These 13 T cell receptor beta chains came from one sample sequenced in a study of Graves' ophthalmopathy and Graves' hyperthyroidism. Amplification from RNA transcripts yielded the TCR beta CDR3 regions. RT-PCR in the first round used HTBI primers; a second-round multiplex PCR followed. MiXCR was run by TCRdb on the multiplex PCR reads, yielding one entry per CDR3 protein. The table lists just over 600,000 distinct CDR3 sequences, 22% of them singletons. The specimen sequenced was peripheral blood. The receptors shown here come from a woman aged 18 to 35 with stable Graves' hyperthyroidism. Some clones in this sample may be carry-over from other donors' samples.

In this sample, this clonotype turned up a few times. V is TRBV28 and J is TRBJ1-5; D perhaps matches TRBD1 (6 bases). Trimming took 5 bases from V and 0 from J, leaving 20 bases between them. This CDR3 is built from 18 residues. Germline-derived CDR1 and CDR2 are MDHEN and SYDVKM. CDR3 loop: CASSPKQGTPYSNQPQHF. The CDR3 bases are TGTGCCAGCAGTCCGAAACAGGGTACCCCGTATAGCAATCAGCCCCAGCATTTT.

The V gene is TRBV10-3, the J gene TRBJ2-5; D not certain. The CDR3 length is 14 residues. V was clipped by 6 bases and J by 2 bases, with 13 bases between them. Germline CDR1 is ENHRY and CDR2 is SYGVKD. The DNA for the CDR3 is TGTGCCATCAGACCCCTAGGGCAGCAAGAGACCCAGTACTTC. Translated, it gives CAIRPLGQQETQYF.

The genes are TRBV6-2 or TRBV6-3 and TRBJ2-2, with D unresolved. The V end was cut by 3 bases, the J end by 2 bases, with 10 bases between. This CDR3 has 15 residues. Germline V gene sequence: CDR1 MNHEY, CDR2 SVGEGT. The CDR3 loop reads CASSYFGPNTGELFF. CDR3 coding DNA: TGTGCCAGCAGTTATTTCGGTCCTAACACCGGGGAGCTGTTTTTT.

This chain links TRBV6-1 with TRBJ1-5, with D perhaps TRBD1 (5 bases). The V end was cut by 0 bases, the J end by 6 bases, with 12 bases between. The CDR3 has 15 residues. The germline CDR1 and CDR2 sequences are MNHNS and SASEGT. This CDR3 reads CASSEAGGVTQPQHF. DNA of the CDR3: TGTGCCAGCAGTGAAGCTGGGGGAGTTACTCAGCCCCAGCATTTT.

The genes are TRBV6-1 and TRBJ2-7, with 8 bases that match TRBD1. V shed 6 bases and J 4 bases; nucleotides not matched to a gene: 8. CDR1 is MNHNS and CDR2 is SASEGT in the germline V gene. This CDR3 has 14 residues. As DNA, the CDR3 is TGTGCCAGCAGACCGGGACAGGTTTTTTACGAGCAGTACTTC. Protein sequence: CASRPGQVFYEQYF.

This clonotype was recorded at least ten times. This chain connects TRBV19 to TRBJ2-7; 7 bases agree with TRBD1. Germline V gene lookup returns CDR1 LNHDA and CDR2 SQIVND (reference sequence). V trimming: 6 bases; J trimming: 5 bases; junction bases outside the gene matches: 16. This CDR3 is 16 amino acids long. CDR3 loop: CASSPGTVLSGNEQYF. The CDR3 DNA is TGTGCCAGTAGCCCGGGGACAGTTCTTAGTGGCAACGAGCAGTACTTC.

About this clonotype itself: An end of the junction does not agree with germline; a read error may underlie this. The chain combines TRBV19 with TRBJ1-5, with D unclear. The CDR3 loop spans 15 amino acids. Germline V gene sequence: CDR1 LNHDA, CDR2 SQIVND (reference sequence). This CDR3 reads CASCMRAGNNQPQHF. DNA of the CDR3: TGTGCCAGTTGTATGCGGGCCGGTAATAATCAGCCCCAGCATTTT.

This clonotype was found a few times. CDR3 DNA sequence: TGTGCCACCAGTGATCATCCGCTTTTAGGCTGCAGCGCCTACGAGCAGTACTTC. It codes for CATSDHPLLGCSAYEQYF. The chain couples TRBV24-1 to TRBJ2-7, with unresolved D. CDR1 KGHDR and CDR2 SFDVKD come from the germline V gene. V lost 3 bases and J lost 2, with 22 bases in between. This CDR3 region has 18 residues.

Ten or more counts support this clonotype. The chain joins TRBV12-3 or TRBV12-4 to TRBJ2-5; the D is unclear. This CDR3 is built from 11 residues. V was shortened by 8 bases and J by 1 base, with 5 bases between the two germline ends. The CDR3 region has the DNA TGTGCCAGCGCGGCCCAAGAGACCCAGTACTTC. It specifies CASAAQETQYF.

The gene calls are TRBV28 and TRBJ2-5; no definite D call. The V gene lost 2 bases and the J gene lost 5 bases, with 12 bases spanning the gap. The CDR3 is made up of 14 amino acids. Germline CDR1 and CDR2: MDHEN and SYDVKM. The CDR3 spells CASSLTWDGETQYF. The CDR3 nucleotides read TGTGCCAGCAGTTTAACCTGGGATGGGGAGACCCAGTACTTC. The complete variable domain, with remaining parts taken from reference TRBV28 and TRBJ2-5, reads DVKVTQSSRYLVKRTGEKVFLECVQDMDHENMFWYRQDPGLGLRLIYFSYDVKMKEKGDIPEGYSVSREKKERFSLILESASTNQTSMYLCASSLTWDGETQYFGPGTRLLVL.

As for this clonotype: This sequence may be a read error, since a much larger clone differs from it by one base. V and J are TRBV7-9 and TRBJ2-7, with D perhaps matching TRBD1 (6 bases). Trimming removed 5 bases from V and 7 bases from J, with 18 bases in between. This CDR3 spans 14 amino acids. Germline CDR1 and CDR2: SEHNR and FQNEAQ (reference sequence). CDR3 in DNA: TGTGCCAGCAGCCTCTCGGACAGCTACTGGGAGCAGTACGTC. It codes for CASSLSDSYWEQYV.

This clonotype came up many times. The chain combines TRBV20-1 with TRBJ2-7; 9 positions match TRBD2. Germline CDR1 and CDR2: DFQATT and SNEGSKA (reference sequence). The CDR3 runs 17 residues. The V gene end was trimmed by 1 base and the J gene end by 1 base; junction bases not matched to a gene: 11. The DNA of the CDR3 is TGCAGTGCTAGAGGGGCGGGAGGGCCGAGTTGGTCCTACGAGCAGTACTTC. Translated: CSARGAGGPSWSYEQYF.

This clonotype has ten or more counts. The J gene is TRBJ2-2, the V gene TRBV11-1; a weak D match, TRBD2 (6 bases). The CDR3 extends over 18 amino acids. The germline V gene has CDR1 SGHAT and CDR2 FQDESV (reference sequence). Between the trimmed V and J ends, which lost 0 bases and 0 bases, there was a span of 14 bases. For the CDR3, the DNA is TGTGCCAGCAGCTTAGCGCTCGAGCGGGCCACGAACACCGGGGAGCTGTTTTTT. Its protein product is CASSLALERATNTGELFF.